This T cell receptor beta chain comes out of a study of technical replicates of blood from several donors (dated by TCRdb to the late 2010s). The germline V gene specifies MGHRA as CDR1 and YSYEKL as CDR2. V was cut back by 4 bases and J by 7 bases, leaving a gap of 11 bases between them. CDR3 length: 13 amino acids, cysteine to phenylalanine. The retained sequence is limited to the CDR3, 39 bases, with the frame set at the first base. Worth noting for this clone: Its binding antigen is unknown. No base-level quality is on record; no much larger clone is a single base apart.

Library preparation employed the immunoSEQ multiplex PCR assay. Held by TCRdb, this immuneACCESS table contains in-frame sequences only and omits some clones. Under half of the omission traces to an unresolved V gene where checked; the cause of the rest is unknown. In all, the sample holds under 95,000 clones, and roughly 94% of those were seen once. Together, the top ten hold around 0.25% of the sample. The sequence was collected from a human donor in good health. Sequencing was done on a sample of T cells isolated from PBMCs. This chain joins TRBV4-1 to TRBJ2-1; TRBD1 is possibly the D segment (5 matching bases). The CDR3 corresponds to CASSLTRVNEQFF. The DNA sequence is as follows: TGCGCCAGCAGCCTGACCAGGGTAAATGAGCAGTTCTTC.